Presented here are 22 T cell receptor beta chains from one specimen sequenced in a study of T-cell reconstitution after alpha-beta-depleted transplantation in children. As it was prepared, the TCRbeta library received unique molecular identifiers. TCRdb passed the PCR reads through MiXCR, listing each CDR3 protein once. The table has about 200,000 distinct CDR3 sequences, around a sixth seen once; the top ten hold about 45%. Sequenced material: PBMCs, mostly from graft donor cells, taken 360 days after TCRalphabeta/CD19-depleted stem cell transplant. These receptors were collected from a male patient between 2 and 9 years old who had a stem cell transplant for acute lymphoblastic leukemia, so the T cells may come from the graft donor.

This clonotype turned up a few times. This chain uses TRBV29-1 with TRBJ2-5; perhaps TRBD2 as D (5 bases). The germline V gene encodes CDR1 SQVTM and CDR2 ANQGSEA. This CDR3 spans 13 amino acids. Trimming pared 4 bases from V and 4 bases from J, leaving 13 bases between. The CDR3 spells CSVASGKGETQYF. The CDR3 DNA sequence: TGCAGCGTTGCGAGCGGAAAGGGAGAGACCCAGTACTTC.

V usage is TRBV5-1 and J usage is TRBJ2-1, with 7 bases that match TRBD2. V shed 1 base, J shed 4 bases, and the junction held 5 bases outside the gene matches. This CDR3 region has 15 residues. Per the germline V gene, CDR1 is SGHRS and CDR2 is YFSETQ. The CDR3 bases are TGCGCCAGCAGCTTGACCGGGGGAGGGTACAATGAGCAGTTCTTC. Translated: CASSLTGGGYNEQFF.

This clonotype was picked up a small number of times. This rearrangement joins TRBV12-3 or TRBV12-4 to TRBJ2-3; 8 nucleotides agree with TRBD2. This CDR3 is 15 amino acids long. Trimming removed 10 bases from V and 6 bases from J; junction bases left unmatched: 15. The DNA for the CDR3 is TGTGCCACCCGGGCCGGGGGGGGCCTTGCGGATACGCAGTATTTT. Its translation: CATRAGGGLADTQYF.

The table lists this clonotype with a few counts. The chain couples TRBV28 to TRBJ1-2; D is perhaps TRBD1 (6 bases). The V and J ends lost 2 bases and 3 bases respectively, with 10 bases between them. The CDR3 sequence is 14 residues long. Germline assignment: CDR1 MDHEN and CDR2 SYDVKM. In DNA, the CDR3 is TGTGCCAGCAGTTTAGTCCCAGGGGACTATGGCTACACCTTC. Protein: CASSLVPGDYGYTF.

A few counts support this clonotype. The rearrangement joins TRBV5-6 to TRBJ2-1; 10 nucleotides agree with TRBD2. The junction had 4 bases not matched to a gene; V was cut back by 1 base and J by 6 bases. There are 15 residues in the CDR3. CDR1 and CDR2 (germline): SGHDT, YYEEEE. In nucleotides, the CDR3 is TGTGCCAGCAGCTTGTCACTAGCGGGAACCAATGAGCAGTTCTTC. It specifies CASSLSLAGTNEQFF.

This clonotype was seen only a few times. V gene TRBV20-1 combines with J gene TRBJ2-2; D may be TRBD2 (6 bases). This CDR3 is built from 16 residues. V gave up 1 base and J gave up 1 base, with 13 bases separating them. Germline loops: CDR1 DFQATT, CDR2 SNEGSKA (reference sequence). The CDR3 region is CSARGPGGKNTGELFF. The DNA of the CDR3 is TGCAGTGCTAGAGGCCCAGGAGGGAAGAACACCGGGGAGCTGTTTTTT.

This clonotype has a handful of counts. This chain joins TRBV7-2 and TRBJ1-5, with D possibly being TRBD1 (6 bases). CDR3 size: 14 residues. V was clipped by 2 bases and J by 6 bases, with 11 bases between them. Germline loops: CDR1 SGHTA, CDR2 FQGNSA. The CDR3 DNA reads as TGTGCCAGCAGCTTAACGGCAGGGGTTCAGCCCCAGCATTTT. Protein: CASSLTAGVQPQHF.

The chain joins TRBV5-5 to TRBJ2-7; no clear D gene. The ends were cut back, 4 bases at V and 9 bases at J, with 11 bases in the middle. Germline values: CDR1 SGHKS, CDR2 YYEKEE (reference sequence). This CDR3 region has 11 residues. In nucleotides, the CDR3 is TGTGCCAGCAGCCCCACGGTTGGGCAGTACTTC. This gives the protein CASSPTVGQYF.

This clonotype occurred a few times. V gene TRBV7-3 combines with J gene TRBJ2-2; 7 nucleotides agree with TRBD2. The CDR3 extends over 17 amino acids. Germline CDR1 is SGHTA and CDR2 is FQGTGA. V lost 1 base to trimming and J lost 1 base; unmatched junction nucleotides: 6. CDR3: CASSLKLAGENTGELFF. CDR3 nucleotides: TGTGCCAGCAGCTTAAAATTGGCGGGGGAGAACACCGGGGAGCTGTTTTTT.

This clonotype was observed a few times. The chain carries TRBV10-3 and TRBJ2-7, with D possibly matching TRBD1 (7 bases). This CDR3 spans 17 amino acids. Germline V CDR1 and CDR2: ENHRY, SYGVKD. Trimming shortened V by 10 bases and J by 3 bases, and 28 bases separated the two germline ends. CDR3 sequence: CATTGTATKGLIYEQYF. CDR3 nucleotide sequence: TGTGCCACAACCGGGACAGCTACGAAAGGACTAATCTACGAGCAGTACTTC.

This clonotype was picked up many times. V usage is TRBV9 and J usage is TRBJ1-1; D ambiguous. Germline values: CDR1 SGDLS, CDR2 YYNGEE. This CDR3 spans 12 amino acids. V was cut by 0 bases and J by 3 bases, with 3 bases left in between. The CDR3: CASSVEDTEAFF. DNA for the CDR3: TGTGCCAGCAGCGTAGAGGACACTGAAGCTTTCTTT.

The CDR3 coding sequence is TGCAGTGCTAGATACGCAGGGGGCAAAGAGACCCAGTACTTC. It is translated as CSARYAGGKETQYF. The chain links TRBV20-1 to TRBJ2-5; 8 nucleotides agree with TRBD1. Germline V CDR1 and CDR2: DFQATT, SNEGSKA (reference sequence). Unmatched junction bases numbered 5, after V lost 2 bases and J lost 3 bases. This CDR3 comprises 14 residues.

This clonotype appeared many times. This sequence joins TRBV20-1 and TRBJ2-1, with D tentatively TRBD2 (6 bases). Trimming took off 6 bases at V and 9 bases at J, with 15 bases between the two ends. The CDR3 has 12 residues. Germline-derived CDR1 and CDR2 are DFQATT and SNEGSKA (reference sequence). The chain's CDR3 is CSAPVGGSEQFF. Here the CDR3 DNA reads TGCAGTGCCCCCGTTGGGGGGAGTGAGCAGTTCTTC.

J is TRBJ2-7 and V is TRBV27; maybe TRBD1 (7 bases). CDR1 and CDR2 (germline): MNHEY, SMNVEV (reference sequence). There are 14 residues in the CDR3. Trimming removed 4 bases at V and 2 bases at J, with 12 bases between. The CDR3 region is CASSSGGTAYEQYF. DNA of the CDR3: TGTGCCAGCAGTTCTGGAGGGACAGCCTACGAGCAGTACTTC.

As DNA, the CDR3 is TGTGCCGGTCCGGGTTCGACCCAGTACTTC. Encoded protein: CAGPGSTQYF. The chain recombines TRBV28 with TRBJ2-5; D call uncertain. Trimming took 11 bases from V and 7 from J, leaving 11 bases between them. There are 10 residues in the CDR3. Germline V gene lookup returns CDR1 MDHEN and CDR2 SYDVKM.

This clonotype was seen a few times. J is TRBJ2-3 and V is TRBV7-9; 12 bases match TRBD2. In germline, CDR1 is SEHNR, CDR2 FQNEAQ (reference sequence). The CDR3 extends over 17 amino acids. J was trimmed by 8 bases and V by 7 bases; bases with no gene match: 16. CDR3 nucleotide sequence: TGTGCCAGCACCTTGGGCCCCAATGGACTAGCGGGGTTTACGCAGTATTTT. The encoded protein is CASTLGPNGLAGFTQYF.

This clonotype was found a few times. V gene TRBV2 combines with J gene TRBJ2-2; D ambiguous. V was shortened by 1 base and J by 1 base, with 13 bases between the two germline ends. The CDR3 extends over 17 amino acids. Germline CDR1 reads SNHLY; CDR2 reads FYNNEI. The CDR3 protein is CASSEDSRRRNTGELFF. In DNA form, the CDR3 reads TGTGCCAGCAGTGAAGACTCGCGGCGGAGGAACACCGGGGAGCTGTTTTTT.

The V call is TRBV5-5, the J call TRBJ2-1, with 11 bases identical to TRBD2. The CDR3 consists of 14 residues. Germline CDR1 reads SGHKS; CDR2 reads YYEKEE (reference sequence). V was pared by 4 bases and J by 15 bases, with 12 bases of the junction left unmatched. CDR3 DNA sequence: TGTGCCAGCAGCGAGGTAGCGGGGGGGCGTCGGTGGTTCTTC. Translated, it gives CASSEVAGGRRWFF.

This clonotype was detected only a few times. The J gene is TRBJ2-3, the V gene TRBV10-3; 10 nucleotides agree with TRBD2. V gave up 9 bases and J gave up 2 bases; unmatched junction bases: 11. This CDR3 contains 16 residues. Germline CDR1 reads ENHRY; CDR2 reads SYGVKD. DNA for the CDR3: TGTGCCATGGAGGACTCTAGCGGGGGCTCCACAGATACGCAGTATTTT. Its protein product is CAMEDSSGGSTDTQYF.

This clonotype has just a few counts. CDR3 in DNA: TGCAGCGACCGACAGTCCTCCTACAATGAGCAGTTCTTC. This encodes CSDRQSSYNEQFF. The V call is TRBV29-1, the J call TRBJ2-1; tentative D call: TRBD1 (5 bases). This CDR3 has 13 amino acids. Per the germline V gene, CDR1 is SQVTM and CDR2 is ANQGSEA. V was pared by 7 bases and J by 0 bases, with 10 bases between.

The chain joins TRBV7-6 to TRBJ2-2; TRBD1 might be the D (5 bases). CDR1 and CDR2 from the germline V gene are SGHVS and FNYEAQ. The CDR3 has 16 amino acids. The V gene lost 3 bases and the J gene lost 0 bases, with 11 bases spanning the gap. Written as DNA, the CDR3 is TGTGCCAGCAGCTTCAGAAGGGGAACGAACACCGGGGAGCTGTTTTTT. This sequence encodes CASSFRRGTNTGELFF. Looking up the rest from reference TRBV7-6 and TRBJ2-2 gives the full variable domain: GAGVSQSPRYKVTKRGQDVALRCDPISGHVSLYWYRQALGQGPEFLTYFNYEAQQDKSGLPNDRFSAERPEGSISTLTIQRTEQRDSAMYRCASSFRRGTNTGELFFGEGSRLTVL.

This chain links TRBV3-1 with TRBJ2-7; perhaps D is TRBD1 or TRBD2 (5 bases each). The V end was cut by 0 bases, the J end by 10 bases, with 13 bases between. The CDR3 length is 13 residues. Germline V CDR1 and CDR2: LGHDT, YNNKEL (reference sequence). The CDR3 DNA reads as TGTGCCAGCAGCCAAGATCTAATCCGGGACCAGTACTTC. Translation gives CASSQDLIRDQYF.